This T cell receptor (beta chain) was found in a study of T-cell reconstitution after alpha-beta-depleted transplantation in children. This CDR3 is 16 amino acids long. The V end was cut by 2 bases, the J end by 6 bases, with 20 bases between. Germline V CDR1 and CDR2: LGHNA, YSLEER. Preparation of the TCRbeta library used unique molecular identifiers. MiXCR, run by TCRdb on the PCR reads, gives a single entry per CDR3 protein. The sample lists about half a million distinct CDR3 sequences, 9.5% to 15% occurring once. This clonotype turned up a few times. This sequence originates from a human donor who donated a stem cell graft to a child with combined immunodeficiency. This chain links TRBV4-3 with TRBJ2-7; D may match TRBD1 or TRBD2 (5 bases each). This specimen was PBMCs from the stem cell graft donor, taken from the stem cell graft. CDR3 nucleotide sequence: TGCGCCAGCAGCCAAACTTCGAGGGGCCCCGGTACCGAGCAGTACTTC. Its protein is CASSQTSRGPGTEQYF.